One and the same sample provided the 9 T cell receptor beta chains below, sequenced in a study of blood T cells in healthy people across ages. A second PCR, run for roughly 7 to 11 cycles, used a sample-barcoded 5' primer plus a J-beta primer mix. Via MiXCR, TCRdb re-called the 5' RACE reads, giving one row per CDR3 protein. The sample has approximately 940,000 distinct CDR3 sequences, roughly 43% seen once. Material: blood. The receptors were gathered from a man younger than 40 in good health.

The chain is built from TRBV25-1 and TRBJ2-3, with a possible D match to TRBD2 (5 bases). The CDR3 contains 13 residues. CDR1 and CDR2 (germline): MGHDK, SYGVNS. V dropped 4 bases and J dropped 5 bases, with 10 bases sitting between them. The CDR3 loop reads CASSVPGRDTQYF. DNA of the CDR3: TGTGCCAGCAGTGTCCCGGGAAGAGATACGCAGTATTTT. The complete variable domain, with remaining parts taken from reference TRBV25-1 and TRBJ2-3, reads EADIYQTPRYLVIGTGKKITLECSQTMGHDKMYWYQQDPGMELHLIHYSYGVNSTEKGDLSSESTVSRIRTEHFPLTLESARPSHTSQYLCASSVPGRDTQYFGPGTRLTVL.

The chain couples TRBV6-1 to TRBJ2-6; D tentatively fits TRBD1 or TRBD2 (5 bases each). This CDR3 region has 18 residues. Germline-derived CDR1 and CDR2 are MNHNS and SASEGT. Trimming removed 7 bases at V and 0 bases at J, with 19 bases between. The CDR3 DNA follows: TGTGCCAGCATTCCCCGGGACGCCCTTTTCTCTGGGGCCAACGTCCTGACTTTC. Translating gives CASIPRDALFSGANVLTF.

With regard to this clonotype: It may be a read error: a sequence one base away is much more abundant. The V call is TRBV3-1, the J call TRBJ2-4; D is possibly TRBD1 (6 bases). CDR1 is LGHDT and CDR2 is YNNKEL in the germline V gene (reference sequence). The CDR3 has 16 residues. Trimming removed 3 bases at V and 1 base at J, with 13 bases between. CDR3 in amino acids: CASSQGDKWAKNIQYF. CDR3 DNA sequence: TGTGCCAGCAGCCAGGGGGACAAGTGGGCCAAAAACATTCAGTACTTC.

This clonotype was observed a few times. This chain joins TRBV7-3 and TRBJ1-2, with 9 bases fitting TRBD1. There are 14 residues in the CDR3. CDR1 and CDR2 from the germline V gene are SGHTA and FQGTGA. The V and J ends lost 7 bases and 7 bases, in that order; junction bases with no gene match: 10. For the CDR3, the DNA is TGTGCCAGCACCCTCGGGACAGGGCTGGGTGGCTACACCTTC. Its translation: CASTLGTGLGGYTF.

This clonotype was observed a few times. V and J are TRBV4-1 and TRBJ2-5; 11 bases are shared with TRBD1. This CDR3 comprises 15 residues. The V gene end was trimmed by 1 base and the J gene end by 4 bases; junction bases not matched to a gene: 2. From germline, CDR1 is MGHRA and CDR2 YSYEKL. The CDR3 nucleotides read TGCGCCAGCAGCCAAGGGACAGGGGGCAGAGAGACCCAGTACTTC. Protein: CASSQGTGGRETQYF.

The CDR3 spells CSVDEGGGKYGYTF. CDR3 coding DNA: TGCAGCGTTGATGAAGGGGGCGGGAAATATGGCTACACCTTC. V gene TRBV29-1 combines with J gene TRBJ1-2; 7 positions agree with TRBD1. Germline lookup yields CDR1 SQVTM and CDR2 ANQGSEA. This CDR3 is 14 amino acids long. The junction had 9 bases not matched to a gene; V was cut back by 3 bases and J by 5 bases. The whole variable domain, remainder taken from reference TRBV29-1 and TRBJ1-2, is SAVISQKPSRDICQRGTSLTIQCQVDSQVTMMFWYRQQPGQSLTLIATANQGSEATYESGFVIDKFPISRPNLTFSTLTVSNMSPEDSSIYLCSVDEGGGKYGYTFGSGTRLTVV.

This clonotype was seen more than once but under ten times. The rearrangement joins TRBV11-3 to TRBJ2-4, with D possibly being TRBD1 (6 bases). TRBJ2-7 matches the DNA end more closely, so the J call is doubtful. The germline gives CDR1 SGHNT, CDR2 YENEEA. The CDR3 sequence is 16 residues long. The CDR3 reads CASSYRAGVSSYEQYF. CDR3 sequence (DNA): TGTGCCAGCAGTTACAGGGCCGGGGTCAGCTCCTACGAGCAGTACTTC.

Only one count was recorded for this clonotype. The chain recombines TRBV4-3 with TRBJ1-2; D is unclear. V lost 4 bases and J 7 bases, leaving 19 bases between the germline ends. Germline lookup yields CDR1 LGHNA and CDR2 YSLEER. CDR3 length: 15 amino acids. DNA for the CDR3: TGCGCCAGCAGCCGAAGCGTCGACCGCACTCGTGGCTACACCTTC. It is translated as CASSRSVDRTRGYTF.

The CDR3 DNA reads as TGCAGTGCTAGAGATTTGGGGCGGGGAAAAAACACTGAAGCTTTCTTT. Its protein is CSARDLGRGKNTEAFF. This rearrangement joins TRBV20-1 to TRBJ1-1; weak D call: TRBD1 (5 bases). V lost 0 bases and J lost 2, with 16 bases in between. The CDR3 runs to 16 residues. Germline V CDR1 and CDR2: DFQATT, SNEGSKA (reference sequence).